The subject of this entry is one TCR beta chain. This sample is drawn from a study of blood T cell repertoires in COVID-19. Overall study context: Samples representing acute and convalescent COVID-19 were sourced from the United States, Italy and Spain. T cells, B-cell-depleted T cells, or PBMCs supplied cDNA or gDNA.

Trimming took 2 bases from V and 4 from J; bases not matched to a gene: 8. Germline CDR1 reads LGHNA; CDR2 reads YNFKEQ. This CDR3 region has 17 residues. In Seattle, patients joined the study during active infection and were tracked longitudinally. Assay used: immunoSEQ multiplex PCR; TCRdb lists only in-frame clones, some missing. The table records 330,000 or so clones, approximately 89% of them present only once. Source material: peripheral blood. The receptor comes from a woman in her sixties with COVID-19, enrolled during active disease. The rearrangement links TRBV4-2 to TRBJ1-1, with 12 nucleotides matching TRBD1. In DNA form, the CDR3 reads TGTGCCAGCAGCCAAAGGGGGACAGGGGGCGCCGGCACTGAAGCTTTCTTT. Protein sequence: CASSQRGTGGAGTEAFF.